Sequencing of this T cell receptor (beta chain) was carried out in a study of metastatic and nonmetastatic thyroid tumors. Study-level background: Across peripheral blood and tumor or nodule tissue samples taken from malignant and benign thyroid patients, the repertoires were compared with one another.

Study-wide results and limits: It was reported that TCR beta diversity was significantly higher in malignant thyroid tumors than benign nodules, in blood and tumor.

This clone was seen repeatedly, ten times or more. Its antigen is currently unknown. Each patient came to thyroid surgery without any prior treatment (of any kind). Source study methods: Construction of a distant-metastasis classifier for papillary thyroid cancer relied on CDR3 differences across clinicopathological groups. TCRdb re-called the PCR reads with MiXCR. TCRdb's processing, not the authors' own work, is the source of the V and J calls. Among approximately 26,000 clones listed, 10% to 15% were seen once. This sequence was found in a female donor with papillary thyroid cancer or a benign thyroid nodule (not recorded which). Some clones in this sample may be carry-over from other donors' samples. The sequenced sample consisted of blood.

The CDR3 loop is CASKGPNEQFF. The CDR3 bases are TGTGCCAGCAAGGGGCCCAATGAGCAGTTCTTC. The V call is TRBV6-2 or TRBV6-3, the J call TRBJ2-1; weak D call: TRBD1 (5 bases). Trimming removed 7 bases at V and 6 bases at J, with 7 bases between. The CDR3 spans 11 residues. CDR1 and CDR2 from the germline V gene are MNHEY and SVGEGT.